These 19 T cell receptor beta chains came from one sample sequenced in a study of blood T cells in healthy people across ages. Through a sample-barcoded 5' primer and a J-beta primer mix, a second PCR was run for about 6 to 12 cycles. TCRdb used MiXCR to reprocess the 5' RACE reads, holding one entry per CDR3 protein. The table records approximately 1.5 million distinct CDR3 sequences, 35% to 45% of them present only once. What was sequenced was blood. The receptors stem from a woman aged 18 to 35 in good health.

The gene calls are TRBV28 and TRBJ1-5; no firm D call. Trimming took off 5 bases at V and 10 bases at J, with 18 bases between the two ends. Germline loops: CDR1 MDHEN, CDR2 SYDVKM. The CDR3 loop spans 14 amino acids. The CDR3 region has the DNA TGTGCCAGCAGTGTCAGGCATGTCGTTGGTCCCCAGCATTTT. Translation: CASSVRHVVGPQHF.

The count of this clonotype is one. The chain recombines TRBV15 with TRBJ2-3, with TRBD1 identical over 12 bases. V trimming: 1 base; J trimming: 4 bases; junction bases outside the gene matches: 6. Germline CDR1 is LNHNV and CDR2 is YYDKDF (reference sequence). This CDR3 region has 17 residues. The CDR3 DNA is TGTGCCACCAGCAGAGCCGGGACAGGGGGCTCCGCAGATACGCAGTATTTT. Translating it yields CATSRAGTGGSADTQYF.

The CDR3 region is CASAKRVDSYEQYF. The CDR3 bases are TGTGCCAGCGCCAAGCGGGTTGACTCCTACGAGCAGTACTTC. This rearrangement joins TRBV27 to TRBJ2-7; TRBD2 might be the D (6 bases). CDR3 length: 14 amino acids. Trimming took 8 bases from V and 0 from J, leaving 14 bases between them. CDR1 is MNHEY and CDR2 is SMNVEV in the germline V gene (reference sequence).

This clonotype was seen only a few times. The CDR3 nucleotides read TGTGCCAGCAGCACCGACAGCGAAAAACTGTTTTTT. This sequence encodes CASSTDSEKLFF. The chain employs TRBV13 and TRBJ1-4; D perhaps matches TRBD1 (5 bases). Trimming took 5 bases from V and 8 from J, leaving 9 bases between them. Germline CDR1 reads PRHDT; CDR2 reads FYEKMQ (reference sequence). The CDR3 sequence is 12 residues long. The variable domain in full, with the rest retrieved from reference TRBV13 and TRBJ1-4, is AAGVIQSPRHLIKEKRETATLKCYPIPRHDTVYWYQQGPGQDPQFLISFYEKMQSDKGSIPDRFSAQQFSDYHSELNMSSLELGDSALYFCASSTDSEKLFFGSGTQLSVL.

The genes are TRBV19 and TRBJ2-7; the D gene is possibly TRBD2 (6 bases). CDR1 is LNHDA, CDR2 SQIVND, per germline (reference sequence). The CDR3 runs to 12 residues. Trimming removed 8 bases at V and 7 bases at J, with 15 bases between. The CDR3 here is CASSAGGREQYF. The CDR3 DNA is TGTGCCAGTTCAGCGGGCGGGCGAGAGCAGTACTTC.

J is TRBJ2-5 and V is TRBV29-1; 8 bases fit TRBD1. V lost 7 bases, J lost 3 bases, and 1 base stayed unmatched. The CDR3 contains 11 residues. Germline CDR1 reads SQVTM; CDR2 reads ANQGSEA. The CDR3 sequence is CSAQGEETQYF. CDR3 nucleotide sequence: TGCAGCGCACAGGGGGAAGAGACCCAGTACTTC.

For this clonotype: Possible read error: a much larger clone is one base away. The chain is built from TRBV10-2 and TRBJ2-7; TRBD1 matches at 12 bases. The germline V gene encodes CDR1 WSHSY and CDR2 SAAADI. This CDR3 contains 14 residues. CDR3 sequence (DNA): TGCGCCAGCAGTGGGGACAGGGGGCGTGAGACCCAGTGCTTC. Translated: CASSGDRGRETQCF.

The V call is TRBV16, the J call TRBJ1-5; D gene ambiguous. CDR1 and CDR2 from the germline V gene are KGHSY and FQNENV. Trimming took 0 bases from V and 7 from J, leaving 10 bases between them. The CDR3 totals 14 residues. The CDR3 nucleotides are TGTGCCAGCAGCCAATCAATGGGGATCCAGCCCCAGCATTTT. It codes for CASSQSMGIQPQHF. Full variable domain (remainder filled in from reference TRBV16 and TRBJ1-5): GEEVAQTPKHLVRGEGQKAKLYCAPIKGHSYVFWYQQVLKNEFKFLISFQNENVFDETGMPKERFSAKCLPNSPCSLEIQATKLEDSAVYFCASSQSMGIQPQHFGDGTRLSIL.

This clonotype has only a few counts. The V call is TRBV12-3 or TRBV12-4, the J call TRBJ2-1, with D perhaps matching TRBD2 (6 bases). Trimming pared 8 bases from V and 5 bases from J, leaving 16 bases between. This CDR3 has 14 amino acids. The CDR3 here is CASRQDYIHNEQFF. The DNA for the CDR3 is TGTGCCAGCCGTCAGGACTATATACACAATGAGCAGTTCTTC.

A few counts support this clonotype. The chain combines TRBV7-2 with TRBJ1-6; D is unresolved. Germline CDR1 is SGHTA and CDR2 is FQGNSA. Trimming removed 4 bases at V and 7 bases at J, with 8 bases between. The CDR3 totals 13 residues. The CDR3 DNA reads as TGTGCCAGCAGCTCAAGGTTCAATTCACCCCTCCACTTT. Translated, it gives CASSSRFNSPLHF.

The CDR3 reads CASSPKTGGLEPQHF. CDR3 DNA sequence: TGTGCCAGCTCACCAAAAACAGGGGGCCTAGAGCCCCAGCATTTT. The chain is built from TRBV18 and TRBJ1-5; 9 bases match TRBD1. CDR3 size: 15 residues. CDR1 is KGHSH, CDR2 LQKENI, per germline. The V and J ends lost 2 bases and 8 bases, in that order; junction bases with no gene match: 7.

In this sample, this clonotype turned up a few times. The genes are TRBV12-3 or TRBV12-4 and TRBJ1-4; possible D gene TRBD1, 6 bases. V was pared by 4 bases and J by 7 bases, with 13 bases between. This CDR3 spans 14 amino acids. The CDR3 is CASSSNRVGEKLFF. CDR3 bases: TGTGCCAGCAGTTCCAACAGGGTTGGTGAAAAACTGTTTTTT.

This clonotype was detected a few times. The chain has TRBV4-3 and TRBJ2-1; 9 bases agree with TRBD2. The CDR3 has 17 amino acids. Per the germline V gene, CDR1 is LGHNA and CDR2 is YSLEER. Trimming removed 0 bases from V and 8 bases from J; junction bases left unmatched: 11. CDR3 loop: CASSQDDGAGGSDEQFF. In DNA, the CDR3 is TGCGCCAGCAGCCAAGATGATGGAGCGGGAGGTTCGGATGAGCAGTTCTTC.

This clonotype was detected a few times. The CDR3 DNA sequence: TGTGCCAGCAGTTTCGAGTTTCCCTACGAGCAGTACTTC. Translating gives CASSFEFPYEQYF. This chain uses TRBV12-3 or TRBV12-4 with TRBJ2-7; D unclear. Trimming left V 3 bases short and J 2 bases short, with 8 bases between. The length of the CDR3 is 13 residues.

The chain is built from TRBV6-2 or TRBV6-3 and TRBJ1-1, with TRBD1 as a possible D gene (5 bases). Per germline, CDR1 MNHEY and CDR2 SVGEGT. The V end lost 6 bases, the J end lost 0 bases, and 14 bases lay between the germline ends. The CDR3 is made up of 15 amino acids. The CDR3 region is CASRTPGRMNTEAFF. The CDR3, as DNA: TGTGCCAGCAGGACCCCGGGACGGATGAACACTGAAGCTTTCTTT.

This sequence joins TRBV2 and TRBJ2-5; no clear D gene. In germline, CDR1 is SNHLY, CDR2 FYNNEI. V was trimmed by 6 bases and J by 6 bases, leaving 11 bases between them. This CDR3 has 12 residues. CDR3 DNA: TGTGCCAGCAGAACAGATCGGCAGACCCAGTACTTC. The encoded protein is CASRTDRQTQYF.

The chain carries TRBV27 and TRBJ2-5, with D perhaps TRBD1 or TRBD2 (6 bases each). This CDR3 spans 14 amino acids. Deletions cut 2 bases from V and 11 bases from J, with 18 bases between. The germline V gene has CDR1 MNHEY and CDR2 SMNVEV (reference sequence). The CDR3 loop reads CASSLRGASGEQYF. Here the CDR3 DNA reads TGTGCCAGCAGTTTAAGGGGGGCGAGTGGGGAGCAGTACTTC.

J is TRBJ2-1 and V is TRBV4-1; D is unclear. Trimming took 4 bases from V and 4 from J, leaving 26 bases between them. CDR3 size: 19 residues. Germline V CDR1 and CDR2: MGHRA, YSYEKL. CDR3 nucleotide sequence: TGCGCCAGCAGCCCTATCCCTAACGTTTACGGGTTTAAATACAATGAGCAGTTCTTC. This gives the protein CASSPIPNVYGFKYNEQFF.

The CDR3 bases are TGCAGTGCTAGACATCCAGGGGGCTACACCTTC. Encoded protein: CSARHPGGYTF. The chain has TRBV20-1 and TRBJ1-2; possibly TRBD1 for D (5 bases). V lost 2 bases and J 8 bases, leaving 9 bases between the germline ends. The CDR3 covers 11 residues. The germline gives CDR1 DFQATT, CDR2 SNEGSKA (reference sequence).